These 32 T cell receptor beta chains share one sample of origin, sequenced in a study of beta chain features in type 1 diabetes. These receptors' targets are unknown. General study findings and limits: Patients with Type 1 diabetes showed moderately but significantly shorter TCRB CDR3s in all four CD4+ subsets.

Isolated RNA was reverse transcribed in full, so expressed TCRB transcripts were sequenced. Profiling relied on immunoSEQ multiplex PCR, and the TCRdb table lists in-frame clones only, not all of them. This table holds around 280,000 clones, about 15% found once. Material: naive CD4+ T cells from blood. The receptors were sampled from a man aged 18 to 29 with type 1 diabetes.

The genes are TRBV6-5 and TRBJ1-1; a weak D match, TRBD1 (6 bases). Germline V lookup: CDR1 MNHEY, CDR2 SVGAGI. Trimming took 5 bases from V and 4 from J, leaving 11 bases between them. This CDR3 has 13 amino acids. CDR3 coding DNA: TGTGCCAGCAGTCGGACAGACTTCACTGAAGCTTTCTTT. Translation gives CASSRTDFTEAFF.

The chain is built from TRBV28 and TRBJ2-7; TRBD1 is a possible D gene (5 bases). The germline V gene encodes CDR1 MDHEN and CDR2 SYDVKM. The CDR3 has 13 residues. V was trimmed by 8 bases and J by 0 bases, leaving 11 bases between them. CDR3 region: CASWARDSYEQYF. CDR3 nucleotides: TGTGCCAGCTGGGCCAGGGACTCCTACGAGCAGTACTTC.

Only a few counts were recorded for this clone. V gene TRBV28 combines with J gene TRBJ2-7, with 10 bases aligning to TRBD2. V shed 3 bases, J shed 2 bases, and the junction held 4 bases outside the gene matches. Germline values: CDR1 MDHEN, CDR2 SYDVKM. CDR3 length: 15 amino acids. The CDR3 loop reads CASSFSGRPPYEQYF. CDR3 bases: TGTGCCAGCAGTTTTAGCGGGAGGCCCCCCTACGAGCAGTACTTC.

The chain combines TRBV9 with TRBJ1-1; the D gene is possibly TRBD1 (5 bases). V was cut by 3 bases and J by 2 bases, with 17 bases left in between. CDR1 SGDLS and CDR2 YYNGEE come from the germline V gene. The CDR3 is made up of 16 amino acids. The chain's CDR3 is CASSARVGGLNTEAFF. The CDR3 bases are TGTGCCAGCAGCGCCCGCGTGGGGGGTCTTAACACTGAAGCTTTCTTT.

The rearrangement joins TRBV30 to TRBJ2-5; D gene ambiguous. This CDR3 spans 12 amino acids. Germline V CDR1 and CDR2: GTSNPN, SVGIG (reference sequence). Trimming took off 7 bases at V and 0 bases at J, with 9 bases between the two ends. The CDR3 spells CAFDSNQETQYF. The CDR3 DNA follows: TGTGCCTTTGACTCTAACCAAGAGACCCAGTACTTC.

This clone was counted a few times. The V gene is TRBV7-9, the J gene TRBJ2-3; 10 bases match TRBD2. The CDR3 runs 17 residues. CDR1 is SEHNR, CDR2 FQNEAQ, per germline (reference sequence). J lost 7 bases, V lost 7 bases, and 17 bases had no gene match. Here the CDR3 DNA reads TGTGCCAGCACCCAGTGGCTAGCGGGGGCCTCCTGGAATACGCAGTATTTT. Translation gives CASTQWLAGASWNTQYF.

This chain uses TRBV10-3 with TRBJ1-2, with TRBD1 as a possible D gene (6 bases). V was trimmed by 5 bases and J by 0 bases, leaving 10 bases between them. The CDR3 consists of 14 residues. Germline lookup yields CDR1 ENHRY and CDR2 SYGVKD. For the CDR3, the DNA is TGTGCCATCAGTCCAGGGGAAGCTAACTATGGCTACACCTTC. It translates to CAISPGEANYGYTF.

This clone was detected only a few times. The chain employs TRBV28 and TRBJ1-6, with TRBD1 matching 7 bases. V lost 6 bases, J lost 11 bases, and 13 bases stayed unmatched. This CDR3 has 15 amino acids. Looked up from germline, CDR1 is MDHEN and CDR2 is SYDVKM. The CDR3 loop is CASSSTRQGSPPLHF. The CDR3 region has the DNA TGTGCCAGCAGCTCGACCAGACAGGGTTCGCCACCCCTCCACTTT. Full variable domain (rest looked up from reference TRBV28 and TRBJ1-6): DVKVTQSSRYLVKRTGEKVFLECVQDMDHENMFWYRQDPGLGLRLIYFSYDVKMKEKGDIPEGYSVSREKKERFSLILESASTNQTSMYLCASSSTRQGSPPLHFGNGTRLTVT.

V is TRBV28 and J is TRBJ2-7; no clear D. Trimming left V 2 bases short and J 3 bases short, with 11 bases between. This CDR3 spans 14 amino acids. The germline CDR1 and CDR2 sequences are MDHEN and SYDVKM. DNA for the CDR3: TGTGCCAGCAGTTTAGAGGTTCATTTCTACGAGCAGTACTTC. Amino acids: CASSLEVHFYEQYF.

On this clone: Other DNA sequences of this sample code for an identical CDR3. CDR3 DNA sequence: TGTGCCAGCAGCTTCGACAGGGAAGAGACCCAGTACTTC. Protein sequence: CASSFDREETQYF. The chain is built from TRBV7-2 and TRBJ2-5; the match to TRBD1 covers 7 bases. The CDR3 runs 13 residues. Trimming cost V 3 bases and J 3 bases; bases outside gene matches: 1. Germline assignment: CDR1 SGHTA and CDR2 FQGNSA.

In this sample, this clone turned up a few times. This sequence joins TRBV4-3 and TRBJ1-2; 7 nucleotides line up with TRBD1. The germline CDR1 and CDR2 sequences are LGHNA and YSLEER. This CDR3 spans 14 amino acids. Unmatched junction bases numbered 3, after V lost 5 bases and J lost 0 bases. The CDR3 bases are TGCGCCAGCAGCGACAGGGTCTCTAACTATGGCTACACCTTC. As protein: CASSDRVSNYGYTF.

This clone was counted between two and nine times. The V call is TRBV2, the J call TRBJ2-3; perhaps TRBD2 as D (6 bases). The V gene's germline CDR1 is SNHLY and CDR2 FYNNEI. The V gene lost 6 bases and the J gene lost 4 bases, with 20 bases spanning the gap. The CDR3 consists of 16 residues. CDR3 loop: CASRLLPGVPADTQYF. CDR3 DNA: TGTGCCAGCAGACTCCTCCCGGGGGTACCGGCAGATACGCAGTATTTT.

This clone turned up a few times. The chain has TRBV2 and TRBJ1-5, with 9 positions matching TRBD1. CDR1 and CDR2 (germline): SNHLY, FYNNEI. V gave up 4 bases and J gave up 0 bases; unmatched junction bases: 7. The CDR3 is 17 residues long. The chain's CDR3 is CASSGPGQGYSNQPQHF. The CDR3 coding sequence is TGTGCCAGCAGTGGCCCGGGACAGGGATATAGCAATCAGCCCCAGCATTTT.

J is TRBJ2-4 and V is TRBV27, with TRBD1 matching 7 bases. The CDR3 runs to 17 residues. Germline V gene sequence: CDR1 MNHEY, CDR2 SMNVEV (reference sequence). J was trimmed by 1 base and V by 5 bases; bases with no gene match: 11. The CDR3 DNA sequence: TGTGCCAGCAGTCCGACCGACAGGGCGAGGGCCAAAAACATTCAGTACTTC. It codes for CASSPTDRARAKNIQYF.

This chain uses TRBV30 with TRBJ1-2; possibly TRBD1 for D (5 bases). Germline V lookup: CDR1 GTSNPN, CDR2 SVGIG (reference sequence). Trimming removed 8 bases at V and 7 bases at J, with 20 bases between. This CDR3 region has 13 residues. DNA for the CDR3: TGTGCCCGGGGGGGGTTCCTCTATGGTGGCTACACCTTC. Protein product: CARGGFLYGGYTF.

The V gene is TRBV11-3, the J gene TRBJ2-3, with TRBD1 matching 7 bases. Trimming removed 5 bases from V and 8 bases from J; junction bases left unmatched: 4. The CDR3 loop spans 12 amino acids. Germline CDR1 reads SGHNT; CDR2 reads YENEEA. CDR3 amino acids: CASSEDRATQYF. CDR3 DNA sequence: TGTGCCAGCAGCGAAGACAGGGCTACGCAGTATTTT.

This chain links TRBV20-1 with TRBJ1-2; 10 nucleotides line up with TRBD1. J gave up 13 bases and V 8 bases, and 4 bases lay outside the gene matches. CDR3 length: 9 residues. Germline values: CDR1 DFQATT, CDR2 SNEGSKA (reference sequence). In DNA form, the CDR3 reads TGCAGTAGGGACAGGGGAGCCACCTTC. It yields the protein CSRDRGATF.

This clone was picked up a small number of times. V and J are TRBV7-2 and TRBJ2-2; TRBD1 matches 7 bases. Unmatched junction bases numbered 2, after V lost 3 bases and J lost 4 bases. This CDR3 is 14 amino acids long. Germline V gene data show CDR1 as SGHTA and CDR2 as FQGNSA. CDR3 DNA sequence: TGTGCCAGCAGCTTGGACAGGATCACCGGGGAGCTGTTTTTT. Translating it yields CASSLDRITGELFF.

This clone was observed a handful of times. The CDR3 is CASSSLYEQYF. DNA of the CDR3: TGTGCCAGCAGCTCACTCTACGAGCAGTACTTC. V gene TRBV5-4 combines with J gene TRBJ2-7; D uncertain. The CDR3 spans 11 residues. Germline V gene data show CDR1 as SGHNT and CDR2 as YYREEE (reference sequence). The V and J ends lost 3 bases and 3 bases respectively, with 4 bases between them.

This clone was seen a single time. V gene TRBV6-1 combines with J gene TRBJ2-3; 8 bases are a match to TRBD2. Germline trimming cut 4 bases from V and 2 bases from J; bases unmatched to any gene: 11. Germline CDR1 and CDR2: MNHNS and SASEGT. This CDR3 is 17 amino acids long. The CDR3 bases are TGTGCCAGCAGTGCCGGCGCGGGGGGTCGAATCACAGATACGCAGTATTTT. Its translation is CASSAGAGGRITDTQYF.

This clone was detected only a few times. This sequence joins TRBV5-1 and TRBJ2-5; D may be TRBD2 (6 bases). From germline, CDR1 is SGHRS and CDR2 YFSETQ. The V gene lost 4 bases and the J gene lost 3 bases, with 19 bases spanning the gap. The CDR3 totals 16 residues. The CDR3 region is CASSRGISSGEETQYF. The DNA of the CDR3 is TGCGCCAGCAGCCGGGGAATCAGTAGCGGTGAAGAGACCCAGTACTTC.

This clone has a handful of counts. The V call is TRBV7-2, the J call TRBJ2-7; TRBD1 matches at 10 bases. The V gene's germline CDR1 is SGHTA and CDR2 FQGNSA. Losses at the gene ends were 2 bases for V and 2 bases for J; bases not matched to a gene: 6. This CDR3 contains 16 residues. The CDR3 DNA reads TGTGCCAGCAGCTTAAACTCCGGACAGGGGGCCTACGAGCAGTACTTC. Its translation: CASSLNSGQGAYEQYF.

This clone appeared a few times. V and J are TRBV11-2 and TRBJ2-1; TRBD2 matches at 7 bases. The CDR3 is made up of 16 amino acids. Germline loops: CDR1 SGHAT, CDR2 FQNNGV. The V segment lost 2 bases and the J segment 7 bases; nucleotides outside the gene matches: 11. CDR3: CASSLSRGGSLNEQFF. The CDR3 DNA is TGTGCCAGCAGCTTATCTCGCGGGGGTAGTCTGAATGAGCAGTTCTTC.

This clone was observed a few times. The CDR3 loop reads CASRTPGSSYNEQFF. CDR3 nucleotides: TGTGCCAGCAGGACGCCGGGGAGCTCCTACAATGAGCAGTTCTTC. J is TRBJ2-1 and V is TRBV28; a weak D match, TRBD2 (5 bases). Germline CDR1 reads MDHEN; CDR2 reads SYDVKM. The CDR3 has 15 residues. Between the trimmed V and J ends, which lost 6 bases and 0 bases, there was a span of 12 bases.

V usage is TRBV11-2 and J usage is TRBJ1-2, with D hard to call. This CDR3 contains 18 residues. Trimming shortened V by 1 base and J by 3 bases, and 21 bases separated the two germline ends. Germline CDR1 is SGHAT and CDR2 is FQNNGV. CDR3 residues: CASSLALPVRPADYGYTF. The CDR3 coding sequence is TGTGCCAGCAGCTTAGCCCTTCCGGTCCGTCCGGCGGACTATGGCTACACCTTC.

This clone has only a few counts. The genes are TRBV4-3 and TRBJ2-7; 7 bases are shared with TRBD1. This CDR3 has 13 amino acids. V trimming: 8 bases; J trimming: 12 bases; junction bases outside the gene matches: 16. The germline gives CDR1 LGHNA, CDR2 YSLEER. This CDR3 reads CASGTAEDLRLYF. The CDR3 bases are TGCGCCAGCGGGACAGCCGAAGATCTGAGACTGTACTTC.

The chain joins TRBV7-9 to TRBJ1-2; D not resolved. This CDR3 spans 13 amino acids. V gave up 6 bases and J gave up 8 bases, with 16 bases separating them. Germline values: CDR1 SEHNR, CDR2 FQNEAQ (reference sequence). Here the CDR3 DNA reads TGTGCCAGCAGTTCGGGCGGGTTTGCGGGCTACACCTTC. Protein: CASSSGGFAGYTF.

This clone turned up a few times. The genes are TRBV15 and TRBJ2-1, with D hard to call. V gave up 2 bases and J gave up 2 bases, with 7 bases separating them. CDR3 length: 14 residues. Germline lookup yields CDR1 LNHNV and CDR2 YYDKDF (reference sequence). The CDR3 region is CATSRLPAYNEQFF. The CDR3 DNA reads TGTGCCACCAGCAGACTACCGGCCTACAATGAGCAGTTCTTC.

This clone was found a few times. The chain has TRBV5-1 and TRBJ2-1; tentative D call: TRBD1 (5 bases). This CDR3 region has 17 residues. Between the trimmed V and J ends, which lost 0 bases and 4 bases, there was a span of 17 bases. Germline-derived CDR1 and CDR2 are SGHRS and YFSETQ. CDR3 sequence: CASSLGAATVIYNEQFF. In nucleotides, the CDR3 is TGCGCCAGCAGCTTGGGGGCCGCGACAGTAATTTACAATGAGCAGTTCTTC.

This chain uses TRBV4-2 with TRBJ2-1, with TRBD2 as a possible D gene (6 bases). Trimming left V 1 base short and J 7 bases short, with 14 bases between. The CDR3 consists of 15 residues. In germline, CDR1 is LGHNA, CDR2 YNFKEQ. The CDR3: CASSQATGEANEQFF. In DNA form, the CDR3 reads TGTGCCAGCAGCCAAGCAACGGGAGAGGCGAATGAGCAGTTCTTC.

This clone was observed a few times. The chain employs TRBV5-6 and TRBJ1-5; 8 bases line up with TRBD1. Germline-derived CDR1 and CDR2 are SGHDT and YYEEEE. The CDR3 runs to 14 residues. The junction had 7 bases not matched to a gene; V was cut back by 4 bases and J by 7 bases. The CDR3 is CASSQTGVHQPQHF. In nucleotides, the CDR3 is TGTGCCAGCAGCCAGACAGGGGTGCACCAGCCCCAGCATTTT.

A few counts support this clone. The V gene is TRBV7-9, the J gene TRBJ1-1; TRBD1 aligns across 7 bases. The germline V gene has CDR1 SEHNR and CDR2 FQNEAQ (reference sequence). The CDR3 sequence is 13 residues long. V lost 5 bases to trimming and J lost 1 base; unmatched junction nucleotides: 1. The CDR3 nucleotides read TGTGCCAGCAGCGGGGACAGGAACACTGAAGCTTTCTTT. It specifies CASSGDRNTEAFF.